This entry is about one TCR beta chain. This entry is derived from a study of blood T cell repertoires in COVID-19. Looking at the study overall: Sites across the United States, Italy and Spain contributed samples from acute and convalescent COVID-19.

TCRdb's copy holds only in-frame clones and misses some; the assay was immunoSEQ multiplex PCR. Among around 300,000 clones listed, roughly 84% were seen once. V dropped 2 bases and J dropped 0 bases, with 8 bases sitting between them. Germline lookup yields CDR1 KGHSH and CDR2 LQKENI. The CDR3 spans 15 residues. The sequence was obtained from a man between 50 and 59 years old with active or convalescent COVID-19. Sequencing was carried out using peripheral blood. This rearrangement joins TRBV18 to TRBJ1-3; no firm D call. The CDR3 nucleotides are TGTGCCAGCTCACCAGAGGCTGACTCTGGAAACACCATATATTTT. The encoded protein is CASSPEADSGNTIYF.